The 6 T cell receptor beta chains listed next were all sequenced from one sample in a study of blood T cells in healthy people across ages. The authors ran a second PCR of about 6 to 11 cycles using a sample-barcoded 5' primer and a J-beta primer mix. One entry per CDR3 protein results from TCRdb running MiXCR on the 5' RACE reads. The top ten clones hold about a sixth of a sample with about 780,000 distinct CDR3 sequences, about 46% of them seen once. Sequencing was performed on blood. These receptor sequences come from a man aged 80 or over in good health.

This sequence joins TRBV7-9 and TRBJ2-4, with unresolved D. CDR1 is SEHNR, CDR2 FQNEAQ, per germline (reference sequence). This CDR3 is built from 11 residues. The V gene lost 5 bases and the J gene lost 15 bases, with 14 bases spanning the gap. CDR3: CASSPLYLRYF. The CDR3, as DNA: TGTGCCAGCAGCCCCCTCTACCTGCGGTACTTC.

A few counts support this clonotype. The chain is built from TRBV20-1 and TRBJ2-1, with D unresolved. V was clipped by 4 bases and J by 8 bases, with 21 bases between them. CDR1 is DFQATT, CDR2 SNEGSKA, per germline (reference sequence). This CDR3 spans 15 amino acids. For the CDR3, the DNA is TGCAGTGCTAAGACGGGCCTCACCTACTCCGATGAGCAGTTCTTC. Its translation: CSAKTGLTYSDEQFF.

For the CDR3, the DNA is TGCAGTGCGCCGACAGTCTCCTACGAGCAGTACTTC. As protein: CSAPTVSYEQYF. The V gene is TRBV20-1, the J gene TRBJ2-7; perhaps TRBD1 as D (5 bases). The ends were cut back, 6 bases at V and 0 bases at J, with 9 bases in the middle. This CDR3 contains 12 residues. Germline CDR1 and CDR2: DFQATT and SNEGSKA (reference sequence).

This clonotype has a single count. A much larger clone sits a single nucleotide away, making a read error possible. The chain couples TRBV7-2 to TRBJ1-5; 7 bases fit TRBD1. Germline lookup yields CDR1 SGHTA and CDR2 FQGNSA. The CDR3 has 15 residues. The CDR3 reads CASGLEGTDNQPQHF. The DNA for the CDR3 is TGTGCCAGCGGCTTAGAAGGGACAGACAATCAGCCCCAGCATTTT.

Regarding this clonotype: The junction departs from germline at one end; a sequencing error may be responsible. This chain uses TRBV10-3 with TRBJ2-1; 8 nucleotides match TRBD2. Germline V CDR1 and CDR2: ENHRY, SYGVKD. This CDR3 region has 16 residues. In nucleotides, the CDR3 is TGTGCCATCAGTGATCATGACGGGAGGGCCGGGAATGAGCAGTCCTTC. Protein product: CAISDHDGRAGNEQSF.

Notes on this clonotype: This may be a read error: a much more frequent sequence differs by one nucleotide. The J gene is TRBJ1-5, the V gene TRBV6-2 or TRBV6-3, with D unclear. The CDR3 runs to 14 residues. Germline values: CDR1 MNHEY, CDR2 SVGEGT. V lost 9 bases and J 0 bases, leaving 12 bases between the germline ends. The CDR3 sequence is CASSDGHSNQPQHF. The DNA for the CDR3 is TGTGCCAGTTCGGACGGCCATAGCAATCAGCCCCAGCATTTT.